The 29 T cell receptor beta chains below come from one sample, sequenced in a study of regulatory T cells in long-lasting Graves disease. Sample time point: newly diagnosed GD, antithyroid drugs for less than 3 months. Researchers made the TCR library from RNA that was extracted from PBMCs. The TCR beta library used iRepertoire HTBI primers with Arm-PCR amplification of CDR3. Via MiXCR, TCRdb re-called the multiplex PCR reads, giving one row per CDR3 protein. This sample has 400,000 to 500,000 distinct CDR3 sequences, with 14% found just once. The same sample was also studied in work on T cells in Graves' hyperthyroidism and ophthalmopathy.

The sequences come from peripheral blood mononuclear cells (PBMCs), collected at new diagnosis, from a patient treated with antithyroid drugs. The origin of the receptors is a woman between 50 and 59 years old with Graves disease.

At least ten counts were recorded for this clonotype. The V gene is TRBV28, the J gene TRBJ2-7, with D perhaps TRBD2 (6 bases). CDR3 length: 14 amino acids. Trimming stripped 3 bases from V and 9 bases from J, with 18 bases between. Germline assignment: CDR1 MDHEN and CDR2 SYDVKM. The CDR3 DNA follows: TGTGCCAGCAGTTTCGGGAGCCGAAATCTCGGGCAGTACTTC. Encoded protein: CASSFGSRNLGQYF.

This clonotype was counted a few times. V is TRBV7-9 and J is TRBJ2-2; 10 positions match TRBD2. The germline V gene has CDR1 SEHNR and CDR2 FQNEAQ (reference sequence). The J segment lost 4 bases and the V segment lost 4 bases, leaving 6 bases of the junction unmatched. CDR3 length: 16 amino acids. DNA of the CDR3: TGTGCCAGCAGCTGGGAAACTAGCGGGATCACCGGGGAGCTGTTTTTT. Its translation is CASSWETSGITGELFF.

This clonotype was observed many times. The V and J genes are TRBV7-9 and TRBJ2-5; no definite D call. Germline lookup yields CDR1 SEHNR and CDR2 FQNEAQ (reference sequence). The CDR3 consists of 12 residues. V dropped 11 bases and J dropped 5 bases, with 15 bases sitting between them. The CDR3: CAAAWAEETQYF. CDR3 sequence (DNA): TGTGCCGCCGCTTGGGCGGAGGAGACCCAGTACTTC.

This clonotype occurred many times. The chain employs TRBV11-2 and TRBJ2-7, with 10 positions matching TRBD2. V shed 6 bases and J 4 bases; nucleotides not matched to a gene: 9. From germline, CDR1 is SGHAT and CDR2 FQNNGV. This CDR3 is 15 amino acids long. The CDR3 DNA sequence: TGTGCCAGCAGTACCCCCGGACTAGCGGTATACGAGCAGTACTTC. Amino acid sequence: CASSTPGLAVYEQYF.

This clonotype was seen at least ten times. The genes are TRBV5-1 and TRBJ2-1, with D maybe TRBD2 (6 bases). Germline V gene data show CDR1 as SGHRS and CDR2 as YFSETQ. CDR3 length equals 14 residues. Trimming removed 1 base from V and 5 bases from J, with 10 bases in between. CDR3 sequence (DNA): TGCGCCAGCAGCTTGCTCGGGGGTAACAATGAGCAGTTCTTC. Encoded protein: CASSLLGGNNEQFF.

This clonotype was seen ten or more times. V is TRBV28 and J is TRBJ2-2; D assignment may be TRBD1 or TRBD2 (5 bases each). The V and J ends lost 0 bases and 1 base respectively, with 9 bases between them. Germline V gives CDR1 MDHEN, CDR2 SYDVKM. The CDR3 loop spans 16 amino acids. CDR3 sequence reads: CASSLWGPGNTGELFF. DNA of the CDR3: TGTGCCAGCAGTTTATGGGGACCCGGGAACACCGGGGAGCTGTTTTTT.

This clonotype was counted between two and nine times. This chain links TRBV25-1 with TRBJ2-1; D is perhaps TRBD2 (5 bases). V lost 3 bases and J lost 7, with 7 bases in between. CDR1 MGHDK and CDR2 SYGVNS come from the germline V gene. The CDR3 sequence is 12 residues long. The CDR3 loop reads CASSERGNEQFF. CDR3 nucleotides: TGTGCCAGCAGTGAGCGAGGGAATGAGCAGTTCTTC.

V and J are TRBV28 and TRBJ1-6, with D tentatively TRBD1 (5 bases). There are 16 residues in the CDR3. Trimming took off 2 bases at V and 5 bases at J, with 13 bases between the two ends. Germline V gene lookup returns CDR1 MDHEN and CDR2 SYDVKM. CDR3: CASSLRGYLNNSPLHF. In DNA, the CDR3 is TGTGCCAGCAGTTTAAGGGGTTATCTAAATAATTCACCCCTCCACTTT.

Turning to this clonotype: An end of the junction does not agree with germline; a read error may underlie this. This chain connects TRBV19 to TRBJ2-7; D possibly matches TRBD1 or TRBD2 (6 bases each). This CDR3 contains 14 residues. Germline CDR1 reads LNHDA; CDR2 reads SQIVND (reference sequence). This chain's CDR3 is CASSIPGGFYGQYF. The CDR3 DNA follows: TGTGCCAGTAGTATCCCCGGGGGCTTCTACGGGCAGTACTTC.

This clonotype has just a few counts. This sequence joins TRBV5-1 and TRBJ1-4; D gene ambiguous. CDR1 and CDR2 (germline): SGHRS, YFSETQ. CDR3 length equals 15 residues. Trimming took off 0 bases at V and 5 bases at J, with 11 bases between the two ends. DNA of the CDR3: TGCGCCAGCAGCTTGGCCTTGGGAGGAAATGAAAAACTGTTTTTT. It codes for CASSLALGGNEKLFF.

With respect to this clonotype: This sequence may be a read error, since a much larger clone differs from it by one base. The chain joins TRBV28 to TRBJ1-2; TRBD1 might be the D (6 bases). V lost 5 bases, J lost 2 bases, and 15 bases lay in between. The germline V gene encodes CDR1 MDHEN and CDR2 SYDVKM. The CDR3 totals 15 residues. CDR3 loop: CASSIGQPDNYGYTF. The DNA of the CDR3 is TGTGCCAGCAGTATAGGACAGCCAGACAACTATGGCTACACCTTC.

This clonotype was picked up a small number of times. The chain links TRBV2 to TRBJ1-2; 9 bases agree with TRBD1. The CDR3 is 11 residues long. In germline, CDR1 is SNHLY, CDR2 FYNNEI. Losses at the gene ends were 8 bases for V and 12 bases for J; bases not matched to a gene: 7. CDR3 DNA: TGTGCCAGCGTGGGACAGGGCCCTAACACCTTC. It specifies CASVGQGPNTF.

The chain combines TRBV29-1 with TRBJ2-7; D is perhaps TRBD1 or TRBD2 (5 bases each). Looked up from germline, CDR1 is SQVTM and CDR2 is ANQGSEA. The V end lost 6 bases, the J end lost 5 bases, and 17 bases lay between the germline ends. The CDR3 runs 13 residues. The CDR3 is CSVRLQGRDEQYF. The CDR3 coding sequence is TGCAGCGTGAGACTCCAGGGACGGGACGAGCAGTACTTC.

The chain couples TRBV7-9 to TRBJ2-3; TRBD2 agrees at 8 bases. The length of the CDR3 is 16 residues. V shed 5 bases, J shed 0 bases, and the junction held 7 bases outside the gene matches. In germline, CDR1 is SEHNR, CDR2 FQNEAQ (reference sequence). CDR3 DNA: TGTGCCAGCAGCACCATAGCGGGAATTAGCACAGATACGCAGTATTTT. Translation gives CASSTIAGISTDTQYF.

Notes on this clonotype: A single base is all that separates this from a far larger clone, so a read error is likely. The rearrangement links TRBV6-1 to TRBJ2-7; 10 positions match TRBD2. Germline V gene lookup returns CDR1 MNHNS and CDR2 SASEGT. This CDR3 is 15 amino acids long. Losses at the gene ends were 4 bases for V and 7 bases for J; bases not matched to a gene: 10. In DNA form, the CDR3 reads TGTGCCAGCAGTGTGCCTAGCGGGAGCTACAATGAGCAGTACTTC. The encoded protein is CASSVPSGSYNEQYF.

This clonotype has ten or more counts. The chain joins TRBV7-3 to TRBJ2-2, with D possibly being TRBD2 (7 bases). V was cut by 3 bases and J by 4 bases, with 15 bases left in between. The CDR3 consists of 16 residues. Germline V CDR1 and CDR2: SGHTA, FQGTGA. This chain's CDR3 is CASSFRGALGTGELFF. CDR3 nucleotide sequence: TGTGCCAGCAGCTTTCGGGGGGCGCTGGGCACCGGGGAGCTGTTTTTT.

This clonotype was recorded many times. The chain couples TRBV28 to TRBJ1-5; no firm D call. The CDR3 consists of 16 residues. Germline CDR1 is MDHEN and CDR2 is SYDVKM. Deletions cut 2 bases from V and 0 bases from J, with 11 bases between. The CDR3 is CASSLKTGYSNQPQHF. In DNA form, the CDR3 reads TGTGCCAGCAGTTTAAAAACGGGGTATAGCAATCAGCCCCAGCATTTT.

At least ten counts were recorded for this clonotype. The V gene is TRBV12-3 or TRBV12-4, the J gene TRBJ2-5; D is unresolved. Trimming shortened V by 4 bases and J by 1 base, and 10 bases separated the two germline ends. CDR3 length equals 14 residues. DNA for the CDR3: TGTGCCAGCAGTTCCCCCCCGGCCCAAGAGACCCAGTACTTC. This translates into CASSSPPAQETQYF.

In its sample, this clonotype was seen a few times. This rearrangement joins TRBV4-1 to TRBJ1-1; D gene unclear. There are 12 residues in the CDR3. The germline V and J ends were trimmed by 4 bases and 6 bases, with 9 bases remaining between them. From germline, CDR1 is MGHRA and CDR2 YSYEKL. CDR3 loop: CASSREGSEAFF. In nucleotides, the CDR3 is TGCGCCAGCAGCCGAGAGGGATCTGAAGCTTTCTTT.

This clonotype showed up just a few times. V is TRBV28 and J is TRBJ2-3; D unclear. With 8 bases removed from V and 0 bases from J, the gap between germline ends came to 18 bases. The germline V gene encodes CDR1 MDHEN and CDR2 SYDVKM. This CDR3 spans 16 amino acids. CDR3: CASFPSTAPSTDTQYF. CDR3 DNA sequence: TGTGCCAGCTTCCCGTCGACTGCCCCTAGCACAGATACGCAGTATTTT.

Concerning this clonotype: A much larger clone is a single base away; this may be a read error. V is TRBV7-3 and J is TRBJ2-2, with D perhaps TRBD2 (7 bases). Germline loops: CDR1 SGHTA, CDR2 FQGTGA. This CDR3 has 16 residues. CDR3 loop: CASSSRGAGNTGELLF. CDR3 coding DNA: TGTGCCAGCAGCTCCCGGGGGGCGGGTAACACCGGGGAGCTGTTGTTT.

V gene TRBV5-1 combines with J gene TRBJ2-7, with D unresolved. Looked up from germline, CDR1 is SGHRS and CDR2 is YFSETQ. The CDR3 spans 15 residues. V lost 8 bases and J lost 3, with 21 bases in between. CDR3 region: CASSPLPGQNYEQYF. Here the CDR3 DNA reads TGCGCCAGTTCCCCACTTCCGGGCCAAAACTACGAGCAGTACTTC.

Only a few counts were recorded for this clonotype. This chain connects TRBV10-2 to TRBJ2-7, with 7 bases that match TRBD2. CDR1 WSHSY and CDR2 SAAADI come from the germline V gene. The CDR3 runs to 15 residues. With 8 bases clipped from V and 2 bases from J, the junction kept 12 bases outside the gene matches. CDR3 residues: CASQGLSTFAYEQYF. DNA for the CDR3: TGCGCCAGCCAGGGACTAAGCACCTTTGCCTACGAGCAGTACTTC.

The chain links TRBV7-2 to TRBJ2-7; 15 bases are shared with TRBD2. The CDR3 is 16 residues long. Germline loops: CDR1 SGHTA, CDR2 FQGNSA. The junction had 6 bases not matched to a gene; V was cut back by 4 bases and J by 5 bases. CDR3 nucleotide sequence: TGTGCCAGCAGCTATGGGACTAGCGGGAGGAGGAACGAGCAGTACTTC. It specifies CASSYGTSGRRNEQYF.

V usage is TRBV10-3 and J usage is TRBJ1-2; D is possibly TRBD1 (5 bases). V was clipped by 4 bases and J by 2 bases, with 8 bases between them. There are 13 residues in the CDR3. Germline V lookup: CDR1 ENHRY, CDR2 SYGVKD. CDR3 sequence reads: CAISGDANYGYTF. CDR3 coding DNA: TGTGCCATCAGTGGGGACGCCAACTATGGCTACACCTTC.

A few counts support this clonotype. The chain links TRBV28 to TRBJ2-5, with 9 positions matching TRBD1. Unmatched junction bases numbered 4, after V lost 7 bases and J lost 4 bases. Looked up from germline, CDR1 is MDHEN and CDR2 is SYDVKM. This CDR3 is 13 amino acids long. In DNA form, the CDR3 reads TGTGCCAGCAATCCGGGACAGGGAGAGACCCAGTACTTC. This gives the protein CASNPGQGETQYF. Using reference TRBV28 and TRBJ2-5 for the parts outside the CDR3, the full variable domain is DVKVTQSSRYLVKRTGEKVFLECVQDMDHENMFWYRQDPGLGLRLIYFSYDVKMKEKGDIPEGYSVSREKKERFSLILESASTNQTSMYLCASNPGQGETQYFGPGTRLLVL.

This clonotype was recorded a few times. This CDR3 is missing its conserved last phenylalanine or tryptophan, likely due to a read error. The chain joins TRBV18 to TRBJ2-5, with unresolved D. The ends were cut back, 2 bases at V and 2 bases at J, with 6 bases in the middle. The CDR3 extends over 13 amino acids. Germline V CDR1 and CDR2: KGHSH, LQKENI. In DNA form, the CDR3 reads TGTGCCAGCTCACCAAAGGTGCAAGAGACCCAGTACCTC. This codes for CASSPKVQETQYL.

This clonotype was recorded at least ten times. As DNA, the CDR3 is TGTGCCAGCAGGGAGGGGACAGAGAACACTGAAGCTTTCTTT. This encodes CASREGTENTEAFF. The chain employs TRBV5-4 and TRBJ1-1; 7 bases are a match to TRBD1. The CDR3 runs 14 residues. V gave up 5 bases and J gave up 1 base; unmatched junction bases: 5. Germline-derived CDR1 and CDR2 are SGHNT and YYREEE (reference sequence).

The rearrangement links TRBV10-3 to TRBJ2-5; possible D gene TRBD2, 6 bases. The V end was cut by 2 bases, the J end by 1 base, with 14 bases between. The germline V gene encodes CDR1 ENHRY and CDR2 SYGVKD. The CDR3 has 16 amino acids. CDR3 region: CAISEVVAERQETQYF. DNA of the CDR3: TGTGCCATCAGTGAGGTGGTAGCGGAGCGCCAAGAGACCCAGTACTTC.